This record concerns one TCR beta chain sequence. Seattle-derived patients entered the study during active infection and were followed longitudinally. This entry is derived from a study of blood T cell repertoires in COVID-19. In the study's own analysis: Estimation of nucleated cell counts relied on the amplification of reference gene primers. TCRdb's copy holds only in-frame clones and misses some; the assay was immunoSEQ multiplex PCR. D and trimming come from the DNA, and the V and J calls and clone size come from that table. The table lists approximately 200,000 clones, more than 80% of them singletons. The V and J ends lost 2 bases and 2 bases respectively, with 13 bases between them. This CDR3 region has 15 residues. CDR1 is MNHEY, CDR2 SVGAGI, per germline.

This chain connects TRBV6-5 to TRBJ2-7, with D maybe TRBD1 (5 bases). The specimen sequenced was peripheral blood. This receptor was taken from a woman older than 75 with COVID-19, enrolled during active disease. The CDR3: CASSYKLTGPYEQYF. CDR3 DNA: TGTGCCAGCAGTTACAAGTTAACAGGTCCCTACGAGCAGTACTTC.